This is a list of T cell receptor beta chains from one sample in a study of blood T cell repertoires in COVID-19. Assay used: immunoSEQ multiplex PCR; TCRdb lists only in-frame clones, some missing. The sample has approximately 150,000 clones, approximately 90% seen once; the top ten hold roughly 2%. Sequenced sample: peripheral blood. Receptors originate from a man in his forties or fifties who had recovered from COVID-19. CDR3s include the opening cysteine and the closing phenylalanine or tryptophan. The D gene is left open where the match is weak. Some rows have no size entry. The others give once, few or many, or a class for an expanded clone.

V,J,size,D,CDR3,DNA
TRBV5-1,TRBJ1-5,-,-,CASSPGTSRNQPQHF,TGCGCCAGCAGCCCAGGGACTTCCCGCAATCAGCCCCAGCATTTT
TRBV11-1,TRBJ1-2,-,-,CASSWTVDYGYTF,TGTGCCAGCAGCTGGACAGTCGACTATGGCTACACCTTC
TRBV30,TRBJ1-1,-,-,CAWSLLDTEAFF,TGTGCCTGGTCTCTATTGGACACTGAAGCTTTCTTT
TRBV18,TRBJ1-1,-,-,CASSPGQNTEAFF,TGTGCCAGCTCACCAGGGCAGAACACTGAAGCTTTCTTT
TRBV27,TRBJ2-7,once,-,CASSSPPSEQYF,TGTGCCAGCAGTTCCCCCCCCTCCGAGCAGTACTTC
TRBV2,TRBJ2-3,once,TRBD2,CASINAGTSGRSYF,TGTGCCAGCATTAATGCTGGGACTAGCGGGAGGTCCTATTTT
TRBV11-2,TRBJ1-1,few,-,CASSPRGANTEAFF,TGTGCCAGCAGCCCCCGGGGGGCGAACACTGAAGCTTTCTTT
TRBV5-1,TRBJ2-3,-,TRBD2,CASSSSSGGSYSTDTQYF,TGCGCCAGCAGCTCATCTAGCGGGGGGTCCTATAGCACAGATACGCAGTATTTT
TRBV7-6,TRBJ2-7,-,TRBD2,CASSAGTSGGAYEQYF,TGTGCCAGCAGCGCCGGGACTAGCGGGGGAGCCTACGAGCAGTACTTC
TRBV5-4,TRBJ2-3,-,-,CASSPGTSPRTDTQYF,TGTGCCAGCAGCCCCGGGACTTCACCACGCACAGATACGCAGTATTTT
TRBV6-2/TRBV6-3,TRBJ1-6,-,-,CASSTGGTPLHF,TGTGCCAGCAGTACGGGGGGAACACCCCTCCACTTT
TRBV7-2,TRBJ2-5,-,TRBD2,CASSFQNRTSRFQETQYF,TGTGCCAGCAGCTTCCAAAACCGGACTAGCAGATTCCAAGAGACCCAGTACTTC
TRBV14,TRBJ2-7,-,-,CASSQGGLGVEQYF,TGTGCCAGCAGCCAAGGAGGGTTGGGCGTCGAGCAGTACTTC
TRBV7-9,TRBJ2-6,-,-,CASSLGRQARGSGANVLTF,TGTGCCAGCAGCTTAGGGCGCCAGGCCCGGGGATCTGGGGCCAACGTCCTGACTTTC
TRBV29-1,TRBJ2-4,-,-,CSVENTGWGNIQYF,TGCAGCGTTGAAAATACGGGGTGGGGAAACATTCAGTACTTC
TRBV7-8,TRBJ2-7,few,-,CASSSVNEQYF,TGTGCCAGCAGCTCCGTAAACGAGCAGTACTTC
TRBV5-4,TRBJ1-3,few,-,CASSSAGSGNTIYF,TGTGCCAGCAGCTCCGCAGGGTCTGGAAACACCATATATTTT
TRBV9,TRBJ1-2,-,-,CASSRGSVYGYTF,TGTGCCAGCAGTAGGGGGTCGGTCTATGGCTACACCTTC
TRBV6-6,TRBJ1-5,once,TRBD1,CASRRTGLNQPQHF,TGTGCCAGCAGGCGGACAGGGCTTAATCAGCCCCAGCATTTT
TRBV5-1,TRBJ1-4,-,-,CASNVGGKAEKLFF,TGCGCCAGCAACGTAGGGGGAAAGGCTGAAAAACTGTTTTTT
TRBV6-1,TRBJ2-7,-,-,CASSDRNRPLSEQYF,TGTGCCAGCAGTGACCGGAACAGGCCACTCTCCGAGCAGTACTTC
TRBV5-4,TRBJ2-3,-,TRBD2,CASSGASAGRTDTQYF,TGTGCCAGCAGCGGAGCTTCAGCGGGACGCACAGATACGCAGTATTTT
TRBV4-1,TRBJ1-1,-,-,CASSQDEAPEAFF,TGCGCCAGCAGCCAAGACGAGGCGCCTGAAGCTTTCTTT
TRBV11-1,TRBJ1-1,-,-,CASSLVEGYAFF,TGTGCCAGCAGCTTAGTGGAGGGGTATGCTTTCTTT
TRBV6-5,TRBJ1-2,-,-,CASRLGGENGYTF,TGTGCCAGCAGGCTAGGGGGAGAGAATGGCTACACCTTC
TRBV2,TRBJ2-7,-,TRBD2,CAGQGTSGGSYEQYF,TGTGCCGGCCAGGGGACTAGCGGAGGGTCCTACGAGCAGTACTTC
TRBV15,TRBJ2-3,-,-,CATSKGATSTDTQYF,TGTGCCACCAGCAAAGGCGCGACAAGCACAGATACGCAGTATTTT
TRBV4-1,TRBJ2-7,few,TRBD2,CASSQGASGRSYEQYF,TGCGCCAGCAGCCAAGGAGCTAGCGGGAGGAGCTACGAGCAGTACTTC
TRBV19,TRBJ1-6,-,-,CASKEGAYNSPLHF,TGTGCCAGTAAAGAAGGGGCCTATAATTCACCCCTCCACTTT
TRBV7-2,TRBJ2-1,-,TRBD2,CASSPLAGVRNEQFF,TGTGCCAGCAGCCCTCTAGCGGGAGTAAGAAATGAGCAGTTCTTC
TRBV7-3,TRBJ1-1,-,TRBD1,CASSLTGGNTEAFF,TGTGCCAGCAGCCTGACAGGGGGGAACACTGAAGCTTTCTTT
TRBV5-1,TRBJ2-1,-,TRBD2,CASSLAGVTSGRATYNEQFF,TGCGCCAGCAGCTTGGCCGGGGTGACTAGCGGGAGGGCCACCTACAATGAGCAGTTCTTC
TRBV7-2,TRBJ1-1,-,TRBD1,CASSLASTGWQTEAFF,TGTGCCAGCAGCTTAGCCTCGACAGGGTGGCAGACTGAAGCTTTCTTT
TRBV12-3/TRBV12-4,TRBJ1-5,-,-,CASSRPDQPQHF,TGTGCCAGCAGTCGTCCGGATCAGCCCCAGCATTTT
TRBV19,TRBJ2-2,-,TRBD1,CASRLDRETGELFF,TGTGCCAGTAGGTTGGACAGGGAAACCGGGGAGCTGTTTTTT
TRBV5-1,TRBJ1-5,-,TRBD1,CASSPGTGRVQPQHF,TGCGCCAGCAGCCCCGGGACAGGGAGAGTTCAGCCCCAGCATTTT
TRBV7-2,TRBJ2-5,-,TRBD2,CASSRSGRGETQYF,TGTGCCAGCAGCCGGAGCGGGAGGGGGGAGACCCAGTACTTC
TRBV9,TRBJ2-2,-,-,CASSVAEGVNTGELFF,TGTGCCAGCAGCGTAGCGGAAGGGGTGAACACCGGGGAGCTGTTTTTT
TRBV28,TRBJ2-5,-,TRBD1,CASSFRGSAQTQYF,TGTGCCAGCAGTTTCAGGGGGTCCGCTCAGACCCAGTACTTC
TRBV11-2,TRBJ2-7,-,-,CASSLGLASSYEQYF,TGTGCCAGCAGCTTAGGTCTAGCATCATCCTACGAGCAGTACTTC
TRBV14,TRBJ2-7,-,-,CASSQVARTYEQYF,TGTGCCAGCAGCCAAGTAGCCAGAACCTACGAGCAGTACTTC
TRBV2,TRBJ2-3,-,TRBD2,CASRDTGLAGGVDTQYF,TGTGCCAGCAGAGATACCGGACTAGCGGGGGGCGTAGATACGCAGTATTTT
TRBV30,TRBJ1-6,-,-,CAWSVSGGFSSYNSPLHF,TGTGCCTGGAGTGTAAGTGGGGGCTTCAGCTCCTATAATTCACCCCTCCACTTT
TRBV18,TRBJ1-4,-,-,CASSPSMGGLGEKLFF,TGTGCCAGCTCACCATCGATGGGGGGATTAGGTGAAAAACTGTTTTTT
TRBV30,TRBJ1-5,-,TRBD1,CAWSRQGAQPQHF,TGTGCCTGGAGCCGACAGGGGGCTCAGCCCCAGCATTTT
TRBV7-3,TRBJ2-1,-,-,CASSHIFREVRGIASNEQFF,TGTGCCAGCAGCCATATTTTCAGGGAAGTGCGGGGTATAGCTAGCAATGAGCAGTTCTTC
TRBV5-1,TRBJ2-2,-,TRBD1,CASSSGPGQGAAGELFF,TGCGCCAGCAGCTCCGGACCGGGACAGGGGGCGGCCGGGGAGCTGTTTTTT
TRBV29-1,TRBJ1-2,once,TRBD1,CSVEDQGVGYTF,TGCAGCGTTGAAGATCAGGGGGTTGGCTACACCTTC
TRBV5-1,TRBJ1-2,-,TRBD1,CASSLGLRQGGNGYTF,TGCGCCAGCAGCTTGGGTCTCAGACAGGGGGGTAACGGCTACACCTTC
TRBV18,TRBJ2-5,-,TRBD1,CASSPYRTGVEETQYF,TGTGCCAGCTCACCATACAGGACAGGGGTAGAAGAGACCCAGTACTTC
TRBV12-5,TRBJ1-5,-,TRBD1,CASGLVLGTDLSNQPQHF,TGTGCTAGTGGTTTGGTACTAGGGACAGACCTAAGCAATCAGCCCCAGCATTTT
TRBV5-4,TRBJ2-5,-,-,CASSPRDSEETQYF,TGTGCCAGCAGCCCGCGGGACTCTGAAGAGACCCAGTACTTC
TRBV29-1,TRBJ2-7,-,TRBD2,CSVPTGGRVGEQYF,TGCAGCGTCCCCACCGGGGGGAGAGTGGGGGAGCAGTACTTC
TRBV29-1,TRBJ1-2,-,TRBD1,CSVEGQGQRGYTF,TGCAGCGTTGAAGGACAGGGTCAACGTGGCTACACCTTC
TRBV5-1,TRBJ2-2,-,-,CASRATGELFF,TGCGCCAGCAGGGCAACCGGGGAGCTGTTTTTT
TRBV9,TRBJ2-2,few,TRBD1,CATGNRGGTGELFF,TGTGCCACGGGAAACAGGGGCGGGACCGGGGAGCTGTTTTTT
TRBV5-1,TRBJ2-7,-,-,CASSLPGLGNEQYF,TGCGCCAGCAGCTTGCCAGGGTTAGGCAACGAGCAGTACTTC
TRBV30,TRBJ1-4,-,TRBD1,CAWYRQGAGEKLFF,TGTGCCTGGTATCGACAGGGGGCAGGTGAAAAACTGTTTTTT
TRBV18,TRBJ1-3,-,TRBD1,CASSPDRGSGNTIYF,TGTGCCAGCTCACCCGACAGGGGGTCTGGAAACACCATATATTTT
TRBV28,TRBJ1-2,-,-,CASRPGQNYGYTF,TGTGCCAGCAGACCCGGACAGAACTATGGCTACACCTTC